A selection of T cell receptor beta chains follows, all from one sample in a study of PD-1 blockade in classical Hodgkin lymphoma. Only in-frame clones appear in the TCRdb table, and some are missing; sequencing was by immunoSEQ multiplex PCR. The sample lists fewer than 65,000 clones, around 90% occurring once. The sequencing used peripheral blood mononuclear cells (PBMCs), collected at baseline. These receptors were taken from a human donor with classical Hodgkin lymphoma. Each CDR3 is given with its conserved first and last residue. D genes are given only for firm matches. Where a row states a size, it is once, few, many or the class of an expanded clone; other rows omit it.

abundance: -; v_gene: TRBV11-2; d_gene: -; j_gene: TRBJ1-1; CDR3aa: CASSLSYTEAFF; CDR3nt: TGTGCCAGCAGCTTGTCTTACACTGAAGCTTTCTTT
abundance: -; v_gene: TRBV9; d_gene: -; j_gene: TRBJ2-1; CDR3aa: CASSGTVSYNEQFF; CDR3nt: TGTGCCAGCAGCGGCACCGTCTCCTACAATGAGCAGTTCTTC
abundance: -; v_gene: TRBV5-4; d_gene: TRBD2; j_gene: TRBJ2-1; CDR3aa: CASSQQLAGVSGSYNEQFF; CDR3nt: TGTGCCAGCAGCCAACAACTAGCGGGGGTTTCGGGTTCCTACAATGAGCAGTTCTTC
abundance: few; v_gene: TRBV19; d_gene: TRBD2; j_gene: TRBJ2-1; CDR3aa: CASSFSGRAGNEQFF; CDR3nt: TGTGCCAGTAGTTTTAGCGGGAGGGCCGGAAATGAGCAGTTCTTC
abundance: -; v_gene: TRBV2; d_gene: -; j_gene: TRBJ2-5; CDR3aa: CASSELFEAKETQYF; CDR3nt: TGTGCCAGCAGTGAGCTTTTCGAGGCAAAAGAGACCCAGTACTTC
abundance: -; v_gene: TRBV11-2; d_gene: TRBD2; j_gene: TRBJ2-2; CDR3aa: CATSGGNTGELFF; CDR3nt: TGTGCCACGAGCGGGGGTAACACCGGGGAGCTGTTTTTT
abundance: -; v_gene: TRBV7-9; d_gene: TRBD1; j_gene: TRBJ2-7; CDR3aa: CASSLGGTGGSYEQYF; CDR3nt: TGTGCCAGCAGCTTAGGGGGGACAGGGGGTTCCTACGAGCAGTACTTC
abundance: -; v_gene: TRBV19; d_gene: -; j_gene: TRBJ2-5; CDR3aa: CASRALEETQYF; CDR3nt: TGTGCCAGTAGGGCCTTAGAGGAGACCCAGTACTTC
abundance: once; v_gene: TRBV5-1; d_gene: -; j_gene: TRBJ1-6; CDR3aa: CASSQTDIPNSPLHF; CDR3nt: TGCGCCAGCAGCCAAACGGACATTCCGAATTCACCCCTCCACTTT
abundance: -; v_gene: TRBV11-2; d_gene: TRBD2; j_gene: TRBJ2-4; CDR3aa: CASSFSLAGAGGGQYF; CDR3nt: TGTGCCAGCAGCTTTAGTCTAGCGGGGGCGGGAGGGGGTCAGTACTTC
abundance: -; v_gene: TRBV5-1; d_gene: TRBD1; j_gene: TRBJ2-3; CDR3aa: CASSQGQTTDTQYF; CDR3nt: TGCGCCAGCAGCCAGGGACAGACCACAGATACGCAGTATTTT
abundance: -; v_gene: TRBV28; d_gene: TRBD2; j_gene: TRBJ2-1; CDR3aa: CASRPRTSGEQFF; CDR3nt: TGTGCCAGCAGACCCCGGACTAGCGGGGAGCAGTTCTTC
abundance: -; v_gene: TRBV19; d_gene: -; j_gene: TRBJ2-3; CDR3aa: CASSSLASEPDTQYF; CDR3nt: TGTGCCAGTAGTTCCCTAGCGTCCGAACCAGATACGCAGTATTTT
abundance: once; v_gene: TRBV2; d_gene: TRBD2; j_gene: TRBJ2-3; CDR3aa: CASRGSSGVWDTQYF; CDR3nt: TGTGCCAGCAGGGGTAGTAGCGGGGTGTGGGATACGCAGTATTTT
abundance: once; v_gene: TRBV2; d_gene: -; j_gene: TRBJ1-1; CDR3aa: CASSGARGGAAGTEAFF; CDR3nt: TGTGCCAGCAGTGGGGCCCGGGGGGGGGCCGCTGGGACTGAAGCTTTCTTT
abundance: -; v_gene: TRBV19; d_gene: -; j_gene: TRBJ2-2; CDR3aa: CASWGGELFF; CDR3nt: TGTGCCTCGTGGGGGGGGGAGCTGTTTTTT
abundance: -; v_gene: TRBV7-8; d_gene: -; j_gene: TRBJ2-7; CDR3aa: CASSLIDEQYF; CDR3nt: TGTGCCAGCAGCTTAATCGACGAGCAGTACTTC
abundance: -; v_gene: TRBV5-1; d_gene: TRBD1; j_gene: TRBJ1-4; CDR3aa: CASSQSGGAGEKLFF; CDR3nt: TGCGCCAGCAGTCAGTCAGGGGGGGCAGGTGAAAAACTGTTTTTT
abundance: -; v_gene: TRBV7-7; d_gene: -; j_gene: TRBJ2-5; CDR3aa: CASSLNWQDLTQYF; CDR3nt: TGTGCCAGCAGCCTAAACTGGCAGGACCTTACCCAGTACTTC
abundance: -; v_gene: TRBV29-1; d_gene: -; j_gene: TRBJ2-3; CDR3aa: CSVEDRIDTQYF; CDR3nt: TGCAGCGTTGAAGACAGAATAGATACGCAGTATTTT
abundance: -; v_gene: TRBV15; d_gene: -; j_gene: TRBJ2-1; CDR3aa: CATSRVQLGEQFF; CDR3nt: TGTGCCACCAGCAGAGTACAATTGGGTGAGCAGTTCTTC
abundance: -; v_gene: TRBV27; d_gene: -; j_gene: TRBJ2-2; CDR3aa: CASSLVDWTGELFF; CDR3nt: TGTGCCAGCAGTTTAGTTGACTGGACCGGGGAGCTGTTTTTT
abundance: -; v_gene: TRBV6-4; d_gene: -; j_gene: TRBJ2-3; CDR3aa: CASSDGGTDTQYF; CDR3nt: TGTGCCAGCAGTGACGGGGGCACAGATACGCAGTATTTT
abundance: -; v_gene: TRBV4-1; d_gene: -; j_gene: TRBJ1-3; CDR3aa: CASSQGAGLSGNTIYF; CDR3nt: TGCGCCAGCAGCCAAGGGGCAGGCCTCTCTGGAAACACCATATATTTT
abundance: -; v_gene: TRBV7-9; d_gene: -; j_gene: TRBJ2-7; CDR3aa: CASSLAAGQYYEQYF; CDR3nt: TGTGCCAGCAGCTTGGCCGCGGGACAGTACTACGAGCAGTACTTC
abundance: -; v_gene: TRBV27; d_gene: TRBD1; j_gene: TRBJ2-1; CDR3aa: CASSETGGGYNEQFF; CDR3nt: TGTGCCAGCAGCGAGACAGGGGGCGGCTACAATGAGCAGTTCTTC
abundance: -; v_gene: TRBV11-3; d_gene: TRBD1; j_gene: TRBJ2-3; CDR3aa: CASSSRTGGDTQYF; CDR3nt: TGTGCCAGCAGCTCGAGGACAGGGGGAGATACGCAGTATTTT
abundance: -; v_gene: TRBV4-2; d_gene: TRBD2; j_gene: TRBJ2-3; CDR3aa: CASSASGTSTDTQYF; CDR3nt: TGTGCCAGCAGCGCTAGCGGGACGAGCACAGATACGCAGTATTTT
abundance: -; v_gene: TRBV12-2; d_gene: -; j_gene: TRBJ1-5; CDR3aa: CASRPNQRQVLSNQPQHF; CDR3nt: TGTGCAAGTCGCCCGAACCAGAGACAGGTACTTAGCAATCAGCCCCAGCATTTT
abundance: -; v_gene: TRBV19; d_gene: -; j_gene: TRBJ2-7; CDR3aa: CASSIAGEGYEQYF; CDR3nt: TGTGCCAGTAGTATAGCTGGGGAAGGCTACGAGCAGTACTTC
abundance: -; v_gene: TRBV27; d_gene: TRBD2; j_gene: TRBJ2-1; CDR3aa: CASSSPTSGSRGEQFF; CDR3nt: TGTGCCAGCAGTTCACCTACTAGCGGGAGCAGAGGTGAGCAGTTCTTC
abundance: -; v_gene: TRBV19; d_gene: -; j_gene: TRBJ1-2; CDR3aa: CASSIGKSYGYTF; CDR3nt: TGTGCCAGTAGTATCGGCAAGTCCTATGGCTACACCTTC
abundance: -; v_gene: TRBV11-3; d_gene: -; j_gene: TRBJ2-7; CDR3aa: CASSIYRAGEQYF; CDR3nt: TGTGCCAGCAGCATTTACAGGGCAGGCGAGCAGTACTTC
abundance: -; v_gene: TRBV7-6; d_gene: TRBD2; j_gene: TRBJ2-3; CDR3aa: CASSPEGGGLADTQYF; CDR3nt: TGTGCCAGCAGCCCAGAGGGCGGGGGGCTCGCAGATACGCAGTATTTT
abundance: -; v_gene: TRBV2; d_gene: TRBD1; j_gene: TRBJ1-5; CDR3aa: CASSEWGQGNQPQHF; CDR3nt: TGTGCCAGCAGTGAATGGGGACAGGGAAATCAGCCCCAGCATTTT
abundance: -; v_gene: TRBV19; d_gene: -; j_gene: TRBJ1-5; CDR3aa: CASSSGRVEPQHF; CDR3nt: TGTGCCAGTAGTTCTGGGAGGGTTGAGCCCCAGCATTTT
abundance: -; v_gene: TRBV29-1; d_gene: TRBD1; j_gene: TRBJ2-1; CDR3aa: CSVSGQASHEQFF; CDR3nt: TGCAGCGTTTCGGGACAGGCCAGCCATGAGCAGTTCTTC
abundance: -; v_gene: TRBV6-6; d_gene: -; j_gene: TRBJ2-7; CDR3aa: CASSYSGAGPYEQYF; CDR3nt: TGTGCCAGCAGTTACTCGGGGGCGGGACCCTACGAGCAGTACTTC
abundance: -; v_gene: TRBV28; d_gene: -; j_gene: TRBJ1-6; CDR3aa: CASSLLLYNSPLHF; CDR3nt: TGTGCCAGCAGTTTACTTCTCTATAATTCACCCCTCCACTTT
abundance: -; v_gene: TRBV5-4; d_gene: -; j_gene: TRBJ2-5; CDR3aa: CASSSSTSVWETQYF; CDR3nt: TGTGCCAGCAGCTCCTCCACGAGCGTTTGGGAGACCCAGTACTTC
abundance: -; v_gene: TRBV4-2; d_gene: TRBD1; j_gene: TRBJ2-1; CDR3aa: CASSPLGDRYNEQFF; CDR3nt: TGTGCCAGCTCCCCGTTAGGGGACAGGTACAATGAGCAGTTCTTC
abundance: -; v_gene: TRBV15; d_gene: -; j_gene: TRBJ1-1; CDR3aa: CATSRDALQGEGTEAFF; CDR3nt: TGTGCCACCAGCAGAGACGCGCTTCAGGGAGAGGGCACTGAAGCTTTCTTT